This TCR beta chain appears in the sequencing data of a study of beta chain features in type 1 diabetes. Study-level information: Patients shared similar age, gender and cell yields with healthy donors.

Expressed TCRB transcripts were sequenced, since all the RNA that had been isolated was reverse transcribed. Generated by immunoSEQ multiplex PCR, the TCRdb table keeps only in-frame clones and is missing some. The table has roughly 150,000 clones, 8.5% to 14% seen once; the top ten hold around 2.1%. Study conclusions and caveats: Lower insertion and higher deletion counts appeared at VDJ junctions in type 1 diabetes patients.

About this clone: Its cognate antigen is unknown.

Germline CDR1 MGHDK, CDR2 SYGVNS. The V and J ends lost 5 bases and 0 bases respectively, with 20 bases between them. The CDR3 runs 17 residues. The sequencing input was central memory CD4+ T cells from blood. The chain has TRBV25-1 and TRBJ2-7; D possibly matches TRBD1 or TRBD2 (5 bases each). This clonotype was sampled from a man aged 18 to 29 in good health. Written as DNA, the CDR3 is TGTGCCAGCAGTTTAAATCCCAACGGGACGGTCTCCTACGAGCAGTACTTC. This encodes CASSLNPNGTVSYEQYF.